This TCR beta chain came from a study of identifying expanded T cells in peripheral blood. Study-level results: Roughly two-week clone count variance significantly increased as total template count grew. About 1.2 clones differed between technical replicates, versus approximately 17 and 20 over time.

Of note for this clone: Its antigen is undetermined.

The germline V gene has CDR1 LGHNA and CDR2 YNFKEQ. Between the trimmed V and J ends, which lost 5 bases and 3 bases, there was a span of 13 bases. The CDR3 covers 14 residues. Data came from immunoSEQ multiplex PCR; TCRdb stores just in-frame clones and leaves some out. The sample gives around 85,000 clones, about 91% of which show up once; approximately 3% is in the top ten. This chain links TRBV4-2 with TRBJ1-2; TRBD1 might be the D (5 bases). Input material: blood. The receptor was derived from a person aged 18 to 69 in good health. DNA for the CDR3: TGTGCCAGCAGCTTAGCTGGGGGGGACTATGGCTACACCTTC. Amino acids: CASSLAGGDYGYTF.